This T cell receptor (beta chain) was recovered during a study of T cell responses to AZD1222 COVID-19 vaccine. CDR1 and CDR2 from the germline V gene are SEHNR and FQNEAQ (reference sequence). This CDR3 has 15 amino acids. Trimming removed 5 bases from V and 1 base from J; junction bases left unmatched: 6. The data were produced by immunoSEQ multiplex PCR, yet TCRdb's version contains in-frame clones alone and is incomplete. The sample shows roughly 110,000 clones, around 90% of them seen only once. As to this clone: The antigen is unknown.

Study-level results: Repertoire collection took place solely once the T cell response had peaked. Spike-specific TCR depth and breadth grew after two AZD1222 doses. Among the donors, most were white British and more were female, and clonal diversity was possibly underestimated. Baseline antibody screening turned up just a handful of seropositive AZD1222 recipients.

The specimen was peripheral blood, collected 28 days after the second AZD1222 dose. The receptor was isolated from an adult who received the AZD1222 COVID-19 vaccine. The chain uses TRBV7-9 and TRBJ2-7, with 9 bases lining up with TRBD1. CDR3 sequence reads: CASSQGQGNSYEQYF. The CDR3 DNA follows: TGTGCCAGCAGCCAAGGACAGGGGAATTCCTACGAGCAGTACTTC.